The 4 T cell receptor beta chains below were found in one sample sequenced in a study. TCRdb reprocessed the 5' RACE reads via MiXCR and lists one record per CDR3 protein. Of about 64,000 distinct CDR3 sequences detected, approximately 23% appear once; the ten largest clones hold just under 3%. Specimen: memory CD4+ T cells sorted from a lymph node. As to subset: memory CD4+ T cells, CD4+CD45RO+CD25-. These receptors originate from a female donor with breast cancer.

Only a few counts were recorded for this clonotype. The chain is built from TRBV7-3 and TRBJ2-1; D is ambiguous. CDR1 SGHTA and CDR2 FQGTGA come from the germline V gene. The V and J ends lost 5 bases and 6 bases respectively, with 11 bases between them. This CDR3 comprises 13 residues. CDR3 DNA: TGTGCCAGCAGCACTGACCCGCGCAATGAGCAGTTCTTC. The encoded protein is CASSTDPRNEQFF.

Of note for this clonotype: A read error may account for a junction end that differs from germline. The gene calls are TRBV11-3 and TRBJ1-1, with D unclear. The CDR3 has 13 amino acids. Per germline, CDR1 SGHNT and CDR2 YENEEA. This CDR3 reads CASSLEKNSEAFF. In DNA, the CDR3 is TGTGCCAGCAGCTTAGAAAAGAACAGTGAAGCTTTCTTT.

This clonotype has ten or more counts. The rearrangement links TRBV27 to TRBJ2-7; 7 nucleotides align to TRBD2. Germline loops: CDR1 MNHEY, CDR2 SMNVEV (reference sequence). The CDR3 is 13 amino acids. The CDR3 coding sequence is TGTGCTAGTCTGGGGGGACTACCCTACGAGCAGTACTTC. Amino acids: CASLGGLPYEQYF.

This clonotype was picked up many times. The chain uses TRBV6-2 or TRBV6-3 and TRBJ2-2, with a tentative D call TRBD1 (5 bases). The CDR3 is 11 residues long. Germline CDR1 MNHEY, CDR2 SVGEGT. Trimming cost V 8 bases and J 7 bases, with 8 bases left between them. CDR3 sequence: CASATGGELFF. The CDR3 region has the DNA TGTGCCAGCGCAACAGGCGGGGAGCTGTTTTTT.